This T cell receptor beta chain was sequenced for a study of shared clonotypes between healthy human individuals. Study-wide results and limits: Sorted-subset sequencing, rarefaction showed, was incomplete despite large depth.

V trimming: 4 bases; J trimming: 6 bases; junction bases outside the gene matches: 3. CDR1 is SNHLY, CDR2 FYNNEI, per germline. CDR3 size: 12 residues. Per the study methods: Filtering was not the same, since immunoSEQ gave junction-only sequences without quality scores. Using immunoSEQ multiplex PCR, the repertoire was profiled, and TCRdb retains in-frame clones only, with some absent. The V and J calls and clone size come from that table; D and trimming were worked out from the DNA. The repertoire consists of roughly 2,300,000 clones, with less than 95% occurring once and the leading ten covering 0.37%. Of note for this clone: The antigen is undetermined.

The specimen sequenced was naive CD4+ T cells from PBMCs. Documented subset: CD45RA+ positively selected. This chain connects TRBV2 to TRBJ2-7; 7 bases are a match to TRBD2. This receptor was identified in a man aged 18 to 29 in good health. Some clones in this sample may be carry-over from other donors' samples. The CDR3 DNA is TGTGCCAGCAGTGTAGAGCGGGGCGAGCAGTACTTC. As protein: CASSVERGEQYF.